The 27 T cell receptor beta chains reported below all come from one sample, sequenced in a study of blood T cell repertoires in COVID-19 (dated by TCRdb to the early 2020s). The method was the immunoSEQ multiplex PCR assay. TCRdb took this table from immuneACCESS and kept in-frame rearrangements with V and J called. Such tables lack part of the clones; where checked against another copy, unresolved V genes explain under half of the gap, and the rest is unexplained. The sample profile shows about 100,000 clones; around 90% of them were found once. The ten largest account for around 3.9% of the sample. The sequencing input was peripheral blood. These TCRs come from a human donor with COVID-19, enrolled during active disease. The donor label of this sample is uncertain.

The chain couples TRBV27 to TRBJ1-5, with TRBD1 matching 7 bases. The V segment lost 5 bases and the J segment 9 bases; nucleotides outside the gene matches: 7. The CDR3 consists of 13 residues. Germline V gene data show CDR1 as MNHEY and CDR2 as SMNVEV (reference sequence). CDR3 in DNA: TGTGCCAGCAGTGACAGGGTTCACGCGCCCCAGCATTTT. It is translated as CASSDRVHAPQHF.

The chain couples TRBV19 to TRBJ2-1; 10 positions match TRBD2. The V gene end was trimmed by 5 bases and the J gene end by 3 bases; junction bases not matched to a gene: 4. Germline assignment: CDR1 LNHDA and CDR2 SQIVND (reference sequence). This CDR3 comprises 15 residues. The CDR3 sequence is CASSVLAGVYNEQFF. The CDR3 coding sequence is TGTGCCAGTAGTGTCCTAGCGGGAGTCTACAATGAGCAGTTCTTC.

The table lists this clone with a few counts. This rearrangement joins TRBV6-5 to TRBJ2-7, with D maybe TRBD1 (6 bases). The V gene's germline CDR1 is MNHEY and CDR2 SVGAGI. The CDR3 length is 13 residues. Trimming cost V 1 base and J 5 bases, with 9 bases left between them. In nucleotides, the CDR3 is TGTGCCAGCAGTTACTTTCAGGGGAACGAGCAGTACTTC. Amino acid sequence: CASSYFQGNEQYF.

The chain is built from TRBV7-3 and TRBJ2-1; no reliable D call. Germline loops: CDR1 SGHTA, CDR2 FQGTGA. This CDR3 region has 15 residues. Trimming cost V 2 bases and J 0 bases, with 8 bases left between them. CDR3 amino acids: CASSLRPSSYNEQFF. The CDR3 nucleotides read TGTGCCAGCAGCTTACGGCCTAGCTCCTACAATGAGCAGTTCTTC. The variable domain in full, with the rest retrieved from reference TRBV7-3 and TRBJ2-1, is GAGVSQTPSNKVTEKGKYVELRCDPISGHTALYWYRQSLGQGPEFLIYFQGTGAADDSGLPNDRFFAVRPEGSVSTLKIQRTERGDSAVYLCASSLRPSSYNEQFFGPGTRLTVL.

Worth noting for this clone: The same CDR3 can be traced to other DNA sequences in this sample. V is TRBV5-1 and J is TRBJ2-3; D might be TRBD1 (6 bases). The V gene lost 0 bases and the J gene lost 3 bases, with 11 bases spanning the gap. The V gene's germline CDR1 is SGHRS and CDR2 YFSETQ. The CDR3 runs to 15 residues. The CDR3 DNA reads as TGCGCCAGCAGCTTGGCAGGGGTGGGTACAGATACGCAGTATTTT. Protein product: CASSLAGVGTDTQYF.

V and J are TRBV18 and TRBJ2-5, with D maybe TRBD1 (5 bases). The CDR3 runs 13 residues. Germline CDR1 reads KGHSH; CDR2 reads LQKENI. The V end lost 6 bases, the J end lost 4 bases, and 12 bases lay between the germline ends. The CDR3 DNA sequence: TGTGCCAGCTCCAGGGATTCGATAGAGACCCAGTACTTC. This gives the protein CASSRDSIETQYF.

The chain is built from TRBV3-1 (or the pseudogene TRBV3-2) and TRBJ2-1, with 14 bases lining up with TRBD2. The germline gives CDR1 LGHDT, CDR2 YNNKEL (reference sequence). Trimming removed 1 base from V and 9 bases from J; junction bases left unmatched: 5. The CDR3 is made up of 16 amino acids. CDR3: CASSQGLAGGQVEQFF. CDR3 DNA sequence: TGTGCCAGCAGCCAAGGACTAGCGGGGGGGCAGGTTGAGCAGTTCTTC.

The gene calls are TRBV11-3 and TRBJ2-7, with 9 bases aligning to TRBD1. The CDR3 contains 15 residues. V shed 4 bases and J 3 bases; nucleotides not matched to a gene: 7. CDR1 and CDR2 (germline): SGHNT, YENEEA. The CDR3 loop is CASSSPGQGSYEQYF. The CDR3 region has the DNA TGTGCCAGCAGCTCCCCGGGACAGGGAAGCTACGAGCAGTACTTC.

CDR3 region: CSAPGQKASGNTIYF. The CDR3 nucleotides are TGCAGCGCCCCCGGACAGAAAGCCTCTGGAAACACCATATATTTT. V gene TRBV29-1 combines with J gene TRBJ1-3; D possibly corresponds to TRBD1 (6 bases). Germline V gene sequence: CDR1 SQVTM, CDR2 ANQGSEA. The CDR3 contains 15 residues. Trimming shortened V by 7 bases and J by 0 bases, and 16 bases separated the two germline ends.

The chain links TRBV12-5 to TRBJ1-1, with D possibly TRBD1 on 5 matching bases. Germline CDR1 is LGHNT and CDR2 is FRNRAP. This CDR3 region has 14 residues. The V gene lost 6 bases and the J gene lost 6 bases, with 17 bases spanning the gap. The CDR3 reads CASGPLRGRAEAFF. The CDR3 coding sequence is TGTGCTAGTGGCCCCTTGCGGGGGAGAGCTGAAGCTTTCTTT.

The chain has TRBV12-3 or TRBV12-4 and TRBJ1-6; D is possibly TRBD1 (5 bases). Trimming left V 5 bases short and J 14 bases short, with 16 bases between. This CDR3 spans 13 amino acids. CDR3 amino acids: CASSNPWRGSLHF. Written as DNA, the CDR3 is TGTGCCAGCAGTAACCCCTGGAGGGGATCCCTCCACTTT.

V and J are TRBV30 and TRBJ1-4; no definite D call. The CDR3 spans 13 residues. Germline V gives CDR1 GTSNPN, CDR2 SVGIG (reference sequence). V lost 4 bases, J lost 3 bases, and 9 bases lay in between. In nucleotides, the CDR3 is TGTGCCTGGAACGAGGGAGCTAATGAAAAACTGTTTTTT. This codes for CAWNEGANEKLFF.

The J gene is TRBJ2-5, the V gene TRBV11-2; 9 nucleotides match TRBD2. Germline trimming cut 0 bases from V and 9 bases from J; bases unmatched to any gene: 5. CDR1 SGHAT and CDR2 FQNNGV come from the germline V gene. The CDR3 runs to 14 residues. CDR3 residues: CASSLEERGVAQYF. The CDR3 nucleotides are TGTGCCAGCAGCTTAGAAGAGCGGGGGGTTGCCCAGTACTTC. The full variable domain, its missing parts supplied by reference TRBV11-2 and TRBJ2-5, is EAGVAQSPRYKIIEKRQSVAFWCNPISGHATLYWYQQILGQGPKLLIQFQNNGVVDDSQLPKDRFSAERLKGVDSTLKIQPAKLEDSAVYLCASSLEERGVAQYFGPGTRLLVL.

V and J are TRBV12-3 or TRBV12-4 and TRBJ2-1, with 7 bases identical to TRBD1. V lost 7 bases to trimming and J lost 7 bases; unmatched junction nucleotides: 4. CDR3 size: 12 residues. The CDR3 region has the DNA TGTGCCAGCATCTCACAGGGGAATGAGCAGTTCTTC. Translating it yields CASISQGNEQFF.

This chain uses TRBV5-1 with TRBJ1-2; the D is unclear. CDR1 and CDR2 from the germline V gene are SGHRS and YFSETQ. The CDR3 totals 12 residues. V was cut by 0 bases and J by 8 bases, with 8 bases left in between. Written as DNA, the CDR3 is TGCGCCAGCAGCTTGGCTCGGGAGGGCTACACCTTC. As protein: CASSLAREGYTF.

The chain combines TRBV7-9 with TRBJ1-1, with D possibly TRBD1 on 6 matching bases. The germline CDR1 and CDR2 sequences are SEHNR and FQNEAQ (reference sequence). The CDR3 length is 13 residues. With 8 bases removed from V and 5 bases from J, the gap between germline ends came to 15 bases. The CDR3 coding sequence is TGTGCCAGCGGGCTCGGGGGGCGGACTGAAGCTTTCTTT. Amino acids: CASGLGGRTEAFF.

CDR3 amino acids: CASSPLIIGSPPNTGELFF. Written as DNA, the CDR3 is TGTGCCAGCTCACCACTTATTATCGGGAGCCCACCGAACACCGGGGAGCTGTTTTTT. J is TRBJ2-2 and V is TRBV18, with D perhaps matching TRBD2 (6 bases). The CDR3 runs 19 residues. The V end was cut by 1 base, the J end by 0 bases, with 18 bases between. The germline CDR1 and CDR2 sequences are KGHSH and LQKENI.

The rearrangement uses TRBV15 and TRBJ1-6; D might be TRBD1 (5 bases). There are 15 residues in the CDR3. V was cut by 3 bases and J by 8 bases, with 14 bases left in between. Looked up from germline, CDR1 is LNHNV and CDR2 is YYDKDF (reference sequence). The CDR3 nucleotides are TGTGCCACCAGCAGGGGAAGACAGAAGCATTCACCCCTCCACTTT. This translates into CATSRGRQKHSPLHF.

V is TRBV2 and J is TRBJ1-1, with D perhaps matching TRBD1 (6 bases). CDR1 and CDR2 from the germline V gene are SNHLY and FYNNEI. Trimming pared 6 bases from V and 6 bases from J, leaving 14 bases between. The length of the CDR3 is 13 residues. The CDR3 DNA reads TGTGCCAGCAGATTTACAGGGAGTCCTGAAGCTTTCTTT. This sequence encodes CASRFTGSPEAFF.

This clone was recorded a few times. The chain couples TRBV2 to TRBJ2-3; TRBD1 agrees at 7 bases. The V gene's germline CDR1 is SNHLY and CDR2 FYNNEI. Unmatched junction bases numbered 22, after V lost 8 bases and J lost 2 bases. The CDR3 is made up of 19 amino acids. The CDR3 region is CASVPPRYTTGPDTDTQYF. The CDR3 bases are TGTGCCAGCGTCCCCCCCCGTTATACGACAGGGCCGGACACAGATACGCAGTATTTT.

V and J are TRBV5-8 and TRBJ2-7, with TRBD1 as a possible D gene (7 bases). Germline V gene lookup returns CDR1 SGHTS and CDR2 YDEGEE. This CDR3 has 15 amino acids. The V and J ends lost 1 base and 2 bases respectively, with 13 bases between them. The CDR3 reads CASSLTQGGAYEQYF. CDR3 DNA sequence: TGTGCCAGCAGCTTGACCCAGGGGGGAGCCTACGAGCAGTACTTC.

The rearrangement links TRBV12-3 or TRBV12-4 to TRBJ2-3; 7 nucleotides align to TRBD2. The CDR3 sequence is 12 residues long. The DNA for the CDR3 is TGTGGGGGGGGAGGTTCCACAGATACGCAGTATTTT. Residues: CGGGGSTDTQYF.

This chain uses TRBV7-9 with TRBJ1-4; weak D call: TRBD1 (5 bases). CDR3 size: 15 residues. The germline V gene encodes CDR1 SEHNR and CDR2 FQNEAQ (reference sequence). The V end lost 8 bases, the J end lost 0 bases, and 13 bases lay between the germline ends. CDR3 sequence reads: CASPWAGATNEKLFF. CDR3 nucleotides: TGTGCCAGCCCCTGGGCGGGGGCAACTAATGAAAAACTGTTTTTT.

The rearrangement links TRBV4-1 to TRBJ1-2, with TRBD1 matching over 7 bases. The CDR3 totals 16 residues. CDR1 is MGHRA, CDR2 YSYEKL, per germline. With 0 bases clipped from V and 1 base from J, the junction kept 5 bases outside the gene matches. CDR3 sequence reads: CASSQDTGTDNYGYTF. The CDR3 DNA sequence: TGCGCCAGCAGCCAAGACACCGGGACAGATAACTATGGCTACACCTTC.

The rearrangement uses TRBV5-1 and TRBJ2-7, with a tentative D call TRBD2 (6 bases). The V end was cut by 4 bases, the J end by 5 bases, with 19 bases between. The CDR3 is 15 residues long. The germline CDR1 and CDR2 sequences are SGHRS and YFSETQ. CDR3 DNA sequence: TGCGCCAGCAGCGAAAAACCCCAGCGGGCGCACGAGCAGTACTTC. Translated: CASSEKPQRAHEQYF.

The rearrangement links TRBV6-2 or TRBV6-3 to TRBJ1-2; D may be TRBD1 (5 bases). CDR3 size: 13 residues. Germline assignment: CDR1 MNHEY and CDR2 SVGEGT. Between the trimmed V and J ends, which lost 4 bases and 4 bases, there was a span of 10 bases. In DNA, the CDR3 is TGTGCCAGCAGTTCGACAGCCTTCTATGGCTACACCTTC. The encoded protein is CASSSTAFYGYTF.

V gene TRBV3-1 (or the pseudogene TRBV3-2) combines with J gene TRBJ1-2; TRBD1 is a possible D gene (6 bases). V shed 1 base and J shed 11 bases, with 11 bases lying between them. Germline V gene sequence: CDR1 LGHDT, CDR2 YNNKEL (reference sequence). CDR3 length: 12 amino acids. This chain's CDR3 is CASSQAWTDYTF. DNA for the CDR3: TGTGCCAGCAGCCAAGCCTGGACAGATTACACCTTC.